This TCR beta chain was sequenced during a study of control samples from healthy donors and cancer patients. Clones were sequenced by immunoSEQ multiplex PCR, and TCRdb holds only the in-frame ones, with some missing. The table records about 120,000 clones, 93% of them present only once. Germline V gene lookup returns CDR1 GTSNPN and CDR2 SVGIG (reference sequence). Germline trimming cut 0 bases from V and 9 bases from J; bases unmatched to any gene: 9. The CDR3 extends over 16 amino acids. This chain joins TRBV30 and TRBJ2-1, with TRBD2 identical over 12 bases. The sequenced sample consisted of blood. The sequence derives from a man aged 25-45 years in good health. This CDR3 reads CAWSVKHMGLAGEQFF. In DNA, the CDR3 is TGTGCCTGGAGTGTCAAGCATATGGGACTAGCGGGTGAGCAGTTCTTC.